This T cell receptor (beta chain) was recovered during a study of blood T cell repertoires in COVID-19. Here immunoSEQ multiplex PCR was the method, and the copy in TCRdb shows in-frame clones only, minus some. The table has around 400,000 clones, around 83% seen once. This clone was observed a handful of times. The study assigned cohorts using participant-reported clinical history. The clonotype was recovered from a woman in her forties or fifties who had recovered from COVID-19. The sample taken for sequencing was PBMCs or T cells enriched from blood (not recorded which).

CDR3 residues: CASSRFTGTYNEQFF. CDR3 coding DNA: TGTGCCAGCAGCCGCTTTACAGGGACCTACAATGAGCAGTTCTTC. This rearrangement joins TRBV11-2 to TRBJ2-1; a weak D match, TRBD1 (6 bases). Trimming cost V 5 bases and J 2 bases, with 13 bases left between them. There are 15 residues in the CDR3. Germline CDR1 reads SGHAT; CDR2 reads FQNNGV.